What follows is one T cell receptor beta chain and its context. This sample was taken from a study of patients and donors after allogeneic stem cell transplantation. TCRdb called the RT-PCR reads again in MiXCR, with one record for every CDR3 protein. The repertoire includes over 400,000 distinct CDR3 sequences, more than 15% of them detected once, and 7.2% sits in the top ten. There are 13 residues in the CDR3. CDR1 and CDR2 (germline): MNHEY, SVGAGI. Trimming took off 3 bases at V and 3 bases at J, with 8 bases between the two ends. The sequence was collected from a human donor who was either an allogeneic HSCT recipient or a stem cell or donor lymphocyte infusion donor (not recorded which). It is not recorded whose cells these are; they may come from a transplant donor. The J gene is TRBJ1-1, the V gene TRBV6-5; D is unresolved. Sequencing was performed on blood, either unsorted or a sorted T cell fraction (not recorded which). For the CDR3, the DNA is TGTGCCAGCAGTTATTTGAAGGACACTGAAGCTTTCTTT. It translates to CASSYLKDTEAFF.